This T cell receptor beta chain is from a study of lymphopenia after photon versus proton radiotherapy. With respect to this clone: Sequence at one end of the junction differs from germline and may be a read error.

Data came from immunoSEQ multiplex PCR; TCRdb stores just in-frame clones and leaves some out. The sample yields about 25,000 clones, around 83% seen once. There are 15 residues in the CDR3. CDR1 is SEHNR, CDR2 FQNEAQ, per germline (reference sequence). The clonotype was recovered from a woman between 45 and 65 years old with pancreatic cancer. V usage is TRBV7-9 and J usage is TRBJ2-3; D is perhaps TRBD2 (6 bases). Specimen: peripheral blood, collected from a patient treated with photon-based radiotherapy. Here the CDR3 reads CASSIAESSTDTQYF. CDR3 bases: TGTGCCAGCAGCATAGCGGAGTCTAGCACAGATACGCAGTATTTT.